The present T cell receptor beta chain was sequenced within a study of read filtering for tumor transcriptome and immune sequencing (dated by TCRdb to 2020 to 2022). Regarding the study in general: Of the patients in the cohort, more than 16 were male and 14 were female, and their mean age was roughly 68 years, with a range of 47 to 80. Using the same bone marrow samples, the study compared TCR repertoires obtained by targeted immune repertoire sequencing with those obtained by bulk whole-transcriptome sequencing. One main goal was a read-filtering strategy for immune repertoire data, in particular deciding whether clonotypes backed by only one read should be removed. By revised international staging, about 8 patients were R-ISS I, under 20 were R-ISS II and 6 or 7 were R-ISS III. Whole-transcriptome libraries were prepared with the TruSeq RNA Access Library Prep Kit after DNase treatment. TCR-region mapped reads per sample ranged from about 3.5 to 11 million with IR-seq versus only roughly 80 to 1273 with RNA-seq. What the authors observed across the whole study: Single-read clonotypes made up around 86% of clonotypes but only approximately 3.2% of total reads in IR-seq, compared with around 71% of clonotypes and around 45% of reads in RNA-seq. The sorted CD138-negative fraction was a mixed bone marrow immune population, not purified T cells. When single-read clonotypes were removed, the proportions of shared clonotypes in IR-seq and RNA-seq correlated more strongly. Compared with RNA-seq, IR-seq captured clonotypes at much greater depth and more reliably, and a smaller IR-seq throughput was enough to identify most of the shared clonotypes.

Bone marrow was sampled from every patient at the time of active disease. Isolation of bone marrow mononuclear cells was performed by Ficoll-Hypaque density gradient centrifugation. To remove myeloma plasma cells, the cells were labeled with CD138 magnetic microbeads on a MACS separator, and CD138-negative cells were then collected by negative selection. The purity of the isolated cells was checked by flow cytometry with CD138 antibodies on an Attune NxT. Total RNA was extracted using TRIzol reagent and was quantified on a NanoDrop spectrophotometer. For each patient, paired RNA-seq and IR-seq were run on the CD138-negative bone marrow sample from that patient. TCR libraries were constructed from roughly 360 ng RNA using the Immunoverse kit, and molecular barcoded adaptors covering alpha/delta and beta/gamma chains were employed. TCR library preparation was performed with the same RNA that was used for transcriptome sequencing. TCR libraries were sequenced on an Illumina HiSeq 4000 with 2 x 150 cycles. The study's own analysis went as follows. MiXCR aligned TCR reads to human V, D, J and C references and assembled the aligned reads into CDR3 clonotypes, with quality filtering and error correction included. Clonotype counts and gene usage diversity were analyzed with the tcR package in R. For inspection of raw mapping reads, RNA-seq reads were mapped by STAR aligner version 2.5.3a onto GRCh37 of the human genome. To test how sequencing depth affected the clonotypes detected, IR-seq fastq files were randomly downsampled with Seqtk 1.3. TCRdb ran its own pipeline on the public reads, namely fastp trimming at Q25 and MiXCR clone calling, and kept in-frame beta chains. Entries that share a CDR3 protein sequence are merged under the most common genes and DNA. For this entry, the V and J calls and clone size follow TCRdb and not the study's own pipeline. Present in this sample are 55,000 to 60,000 distinct CDR3 sequences, 9% to 15% of which were seen just once. Clones ranked in the top ten supply 16% of the sample.

A few counts support this clonotype. The antigen this receptor binds is unknown. Base qualities are not provided; no much larger clone lies one nucleotide away. The TCR comes from a donor at least 40 years old with multiple myeloma. Material: a population of CD138-negative cells sorted from bone marrow. The cell subset or site label here, explained by the study, means: bone marrow mononuclear cells depleted of CD138+ plasma/myeloma cells by negative magnetic selection.

The DNA sequence follows: TGTGCCAGCAGACCCGGACCCGAGCATGGCTACACCTTC. The resulting protein is CASRPGPEHGYTF. The V and J segments used are TRBV28 and TRBJ1-2; confidence is insufficient to name the D gene. CDR1 and CDR2, looked up from the germline V gene, are MDHEN and SYDVKM. The CDR3 holds 13 amino acids from the cysteine to the phenylalanine. Only the CDR3 DNA is retained, 39 bases long and in frame from the first base. V and J are truncated by 6 bases and 6 bases respectively, leaving an intervening sequence of 14 bases.